One sample yielded the 17 T cell receptor beta chains listed below, sequenced in a study of early T cells in non-severe SARS-CoV-2 infection. TCRdb reprocessed the 5' RACE reads with MiXCR, giving one entry per CDR3 protein. The sample has 30,000 to 45,000 distinct CDR3 sequences; about 5.5% are singletons. This sample comprised whole blood, obtained at baseline. Every receptor here comes from an adult who was a healthcare worker with PCR-confirmed SARS-CoV-2 infection or an uninfected control (not recorded which).

This clonotype was observed many times. The V and J genes are TRBV6-6 and TRBJ1-2, with TRBD1 as a possible D gene (5 bases). The CDR3 consists of 13 residues. The germline V gene encodes CDR1 MNHNY and CDR2 SVGAGI (reference sequence). V was cut by 5 bases and J by 8 bases, with 15 bases left in between. The CDR3 nucleotides read TGTGCCAGCAGTCCCCAGGGTCCGGCCGGCTACACCTTC. It codes for CASSPQGPAGYTF.

V and J are TRBV18 and TRBJ2-7; possible D gene TRBD1, 6 bases. Germline V gene data show CDR1 as KGHSH and CDR2 as LQKENI. CDR3 length: 12 amino acids. V shed 3 bases and J shed 5 bases, with 8 bases lying between them. CDR3 loop: CASSPQGHEQYF. The CDR3 DNA is TGTGCCAGCTCACCGCAGGGGCACGAGCAGTACTTC.

This clonotype was found many times. The chain combines TRBV12-3 or TRBV12-4 with TRBJ2-1; possibly TRBD1 for D (6 bases). This CDR3 spans 15 amino acids. Trimming stripped 3 bases from V and 3 bases from J, with 12 bases between. CDR3 protein: CASSFGGQYYNEQFF. CDR3 coding DNA: TGTGCCAGCAGTTTCGGTGGACAGTACTACAATGAGCAGTTCTTC.

This clonotype came up many times. The chain combines TRBV29-1 with TRBJ2-1; 7 bases are shared with TRBD2. The CDR3 is 12 amino acids. The germline gives CDR1 SQVTM, CDR2 ANQGSEA. The CDR3 region has the DNA TGCAGGCGAAGGGAGGGCTACAATGAGCAGTTCTTC. Translating it yields CRRREGYNEQFF.

The V and J genes are TRBV7-2 and TRBJ1-2, with 9 positions matching TRBD1. The CDR3 has 16 amino acids. V shed 1 base and J 5 bases; nucleotides not matched to a gene: 8. Per germline, CDR1 SGHTA and CDR2 FQGNSA. CDR3 sequence: CASSLDWGTGIYGYTF. CDR3 in DNA: TGTGCCAGCAGCTTAGATTGGGGGACAGGGATTTATGGCTACACCTTC.

This clonotype was counted many times. This sequence joins TRBV4-1 and TRBJ2-5; TRBD1 agrees at 10 bases. From germline, CDR1 is MGHRA and CDR2 YSYEKL. The CDR3 runs 15 residues. The J segment lost 4 bases and the V segment lost 6 bases, leaving 8 bases of the junction unmatched. The CDR3 DNA follows: TGCGCCAGCAGTTATCGACAGGGGGCCGCAGAGACCCAGTACTTC. This gives the protein CASSYRQGAAETQYF.

This clonotype was recorded at least ten times. The CDR3 DNA reads TGTGCCACCGGCGACCTGAACACCGGGGAGCTGTTTTTT. This encodes CATGDLNTGELFF. V gene TRBV24-1 combines with J gene TRBJ2-2; D remains ambiguous. The CDR3 consists of 13 residues. Looked up from germline, CDR1 is KGHDR and CDR2 is SFDVKD. Trimming removed 9 bases from V and 1 base from J, with 8 bases in between.

This clonotype was seen repeatedly, ten times or more. V gene TRBV12-3 or TRBV12-4 combines with J gene TRBJ2-7, with D perhaps TRBD1 or TRBD2 (5 bases each). This CDR3 has 16 residues. V gave up 6 bases and J gave up 0 bases, with 18 bases separating them. CDR3 residues: CASSPYGGKSSYEQYF. The CDR3, as DNA: TGTGCCAGCAGCCCGTATGGGGGTAAAAGCTCCTACGAGCAGTACTTC.

This clonotype appeared a few times. This chain uses TRBV7-9 with TRBJ1-2, with TRBD1 identical over 9 bases. The CDR3 sequence is 13 residues long. Germline assignment: CDR1 SEHNR and CDR2 FQNEAQ (reference sequence). V shed 5 bases, J shed 6 bases, and the junction held 4 bases outside the gene matches. CDR3 protein: CASSEQGANGYTF. The CDR3 DNA follows: TGTGCCAGCAGCGAACAGGGGGCGAATGGCTACACCTTC.

This clonotype was seen repeatedly, ten times or more. The V and J genes are TRBV19 and TRBJ2-7; TRBD1 is a possible D gene (6 bases). Germline V gene sequence: CDR1 LNHDA, CDR2 SQIVND (reference sequence). Trimming took 4 bases from V and 3 from J, leaving 19 bases between them. The CDR3 consists of 16 residues. Here the CDR3 DNA reads TGTGCCAGTAGTAACTCCGTGACAGGACGGGTCTACGAGCAGTACTTC. This sequence encodes CASSNSVTGRVYEQYF.

This clonotype has at least ten counts. The V gene is TRBV12-3 or TRBV12-4, the J gene TRBJ2-7, with D uncertain. CDR3 length equals 13 residues. V was clipped by 5 bases and J by 4 bases, with 12 bases between them. CDR3 DNA: TGTGCCAGCAGTCCTTTTACCTCTTACGAGCAGTACTTC. This encodes CASSPFTSYEQYF.

This clonotype has ten or more counts. The chain uses TRBV30 and TRBJ1-2; D is unresolved. Germline CDR1 reads GTSNPN; CDR2 reads SVGIG (reference sequence). With 5 bases removed from V and 8 bases from J, the gap between germline ends came to 18 bases. CDR3 length: 13 residues. This CDR3 reads CAWGVKDARGYTF. The DNA for the CDR3 is TGTGCCTGGGGGGTAAAAGACGCGAGAGGCTACACCTTC. The full variable domain, with the rest looked up from reference TRBV30 and TRBJ1-2, is SQTIHQWPATLVQPVGSPLSLECTVEGTSNPNLYWYRQAAGRGLQLLFYSVGIGQISSEVPQNLSASRPQDRQFILSSKKLLLSDSGFYLCAWGVKDARGYTFGSGTRLTVV.

This clonotype was seen repeatedly, ten times or more. V gene TRBV12-3 or TRBV12-4 combines with J gene TRBJ1-5; TRBD1 is a possible D gene (6 bases). The CDR3 consists of 16 residues. The V gene lost 3 bases and the J gene lost 6 bases, with 18 bases spanning the gap. This CDR3 reads CASSLSSGQGTQPQHF. The CDR3 nucleotides read TGTGCCAGCAGTTTGAGCTCGGGGCAGGGGACTCAGCCCCAGCATTTT.

Ten or more counts support this clonotype. The chain joins TRBV5-5 to TRBJ1-1; D call uncertain. This CDR3 spans 15 amino acids. Trimming shortened V by 1 base and J by 0 bases, and 10 bases separated the two germline ends. Germline loops: CDR1 SGHKS, CDR2 YYEKEE (reference sequence). This CDR3 is CASSLSSDMNTEAFF. The CDR3 bases are TGTGCCAGCAGCTTGTCTTCAGATATGAACACTGAAGCTTTCTTT.

This clonotype was picked up many times. The CDR3 region has the DNA TGTGCCATCAGTGAGGGGCGCACAGATACGCAGTATTTT. It yields the protein CAISEGRTDTQYF. V and J are TRBV10-3 and TRBJ2-3, with no clear D. The germline gives CDR1 ENHRY, CDR2 SYGVKD. V was trimmed by 2 bases and J by 1 base, leaving 4 bases between them. The CDR3 extends over 13 amino acids.

This clonotype was counted ten times or more. The chain employs TRBV20-1 and TRBJ2-7; D possibly uses TRBD1 or TRBD2 (5 bases each). This CDR3 region has 13 residues. The germline V gene encodes CDR1 DFQATT and CDR2 SNEGSKA (reference sequence). Trimming took off 3 bases at V and 5 bases at J, with 14 bases between the two ends. For the CDR3, the DNA is TGCAGTGCTAGCGGAAGACAGCGGAACGAGCAGTACTTC. It encodes CSASGRQRNEQYF.

The table lists this clonotype with many counts. The chain has TRBV3-2 and TRBJ2-1; the table's D call of TRBD2 was not tested on the DNA. TRBV3-2 is a listed pseudogene. The CDR3 totals 18 residues. The CDR3 reads CASSQDRIAGFSYNEQFF. Here the CDR3 DNA reads TGTGCCAGCAGCCAAGATCGCATAGCGGGTTTCTCCTACAATGAGCAGTTCTTC.